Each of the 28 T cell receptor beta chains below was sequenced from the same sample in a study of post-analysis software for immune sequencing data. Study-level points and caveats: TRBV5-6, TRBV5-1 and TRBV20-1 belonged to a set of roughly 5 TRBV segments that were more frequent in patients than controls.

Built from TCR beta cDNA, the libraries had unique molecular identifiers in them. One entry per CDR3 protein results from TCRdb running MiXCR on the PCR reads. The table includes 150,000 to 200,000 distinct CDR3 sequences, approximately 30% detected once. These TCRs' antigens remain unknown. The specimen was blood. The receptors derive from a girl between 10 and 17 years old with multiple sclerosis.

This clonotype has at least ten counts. Written as DNA, the CDR3 is TGTGCCAGCGGGCCTTGGGGGGGAGGCTCCGAGCAGTACTTC. It specifies CASGPWGGGSEQYF. The V and J genes are TRBV25-1 and TRBJ2-7, with 7 bases lining up with TRBD2. The ends lost 8 bases at V and 6 bases at J; junction bases unmatched: 13. Germline V gives CDR1 MGHDK, CDR2 SYGVNS. This CDR3 spans 14 amino acids.

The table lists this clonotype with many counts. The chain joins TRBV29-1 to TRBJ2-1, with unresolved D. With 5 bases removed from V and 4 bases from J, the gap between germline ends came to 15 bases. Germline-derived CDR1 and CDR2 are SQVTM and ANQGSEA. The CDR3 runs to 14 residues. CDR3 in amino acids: CSVPPGLSYNEQFF. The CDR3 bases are TGCAGCGTTCCCCCGGGCTTGTCTTACAATGAGCAGTTCTTC.

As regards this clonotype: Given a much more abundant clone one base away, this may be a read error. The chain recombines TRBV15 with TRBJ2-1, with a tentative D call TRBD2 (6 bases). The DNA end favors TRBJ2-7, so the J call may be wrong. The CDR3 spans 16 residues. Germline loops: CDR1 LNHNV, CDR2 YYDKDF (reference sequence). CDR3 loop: CATSLRTSGPYNEQYF. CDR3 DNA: TGTGCCACCAGCCTAAGAACAAGCGGGCCTTACAATGAGCAGTACTTC.

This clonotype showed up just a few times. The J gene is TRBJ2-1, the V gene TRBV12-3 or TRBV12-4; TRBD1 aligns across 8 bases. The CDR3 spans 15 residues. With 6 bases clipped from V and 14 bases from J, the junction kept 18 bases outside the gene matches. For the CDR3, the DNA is TGTGCCAGCAGCCCCGGACAGGGAATATACAGGAGGGAGTTCTTC. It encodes CASSPGQGIYRREFF.

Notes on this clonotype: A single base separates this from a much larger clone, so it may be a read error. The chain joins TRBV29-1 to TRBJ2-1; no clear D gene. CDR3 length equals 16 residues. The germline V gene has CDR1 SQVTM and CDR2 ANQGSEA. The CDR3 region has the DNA TGCAGCGTTGAAGCCTGGACGTCGAGCTCCTACAATGGGCAGTTCTTC. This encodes CSVEAWTSSSYNGQFF.

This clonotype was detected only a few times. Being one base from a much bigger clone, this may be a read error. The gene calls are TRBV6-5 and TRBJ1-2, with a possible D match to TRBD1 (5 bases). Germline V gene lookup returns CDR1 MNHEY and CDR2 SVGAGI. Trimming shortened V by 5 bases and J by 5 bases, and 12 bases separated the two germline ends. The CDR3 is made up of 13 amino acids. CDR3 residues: CASSAGTRYGYTF. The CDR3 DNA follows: TGTGCCAGCAGTGCCGGGACGCGTTATGGCTACACCTTC.

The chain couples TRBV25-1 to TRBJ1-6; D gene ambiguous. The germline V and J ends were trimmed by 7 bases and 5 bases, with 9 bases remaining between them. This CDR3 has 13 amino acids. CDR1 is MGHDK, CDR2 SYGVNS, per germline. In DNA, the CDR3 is TGTGCCAGCAAGGGCGTAGATAATTCACCCCTCCACTTT. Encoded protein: CASKGVDNSPLHF. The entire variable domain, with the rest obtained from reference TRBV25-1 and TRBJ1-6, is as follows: EADIYQTPRYLVIGTGKKITLECSQTMGHDKMYWYQQDPGMELHLIHYSYGVNSTEKGDLSSESTVSRIRTEHFPLTLESARPSHTSQYLCASKGVDNSPLHFGNGTRLTVT.

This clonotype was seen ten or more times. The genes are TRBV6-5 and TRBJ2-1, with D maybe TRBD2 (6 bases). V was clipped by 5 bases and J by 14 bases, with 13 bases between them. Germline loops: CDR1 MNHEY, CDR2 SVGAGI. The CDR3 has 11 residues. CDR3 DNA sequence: TGTGCCAGCAGTCTCCGGGACTCGGAGTTCTTC. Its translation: CASSLRDSEFF.

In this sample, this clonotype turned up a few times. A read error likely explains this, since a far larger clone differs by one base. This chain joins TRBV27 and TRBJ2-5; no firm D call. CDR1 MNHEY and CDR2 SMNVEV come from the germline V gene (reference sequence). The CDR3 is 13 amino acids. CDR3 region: CASRLWGQETQYF. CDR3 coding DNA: TGTGCCAGCAGGTTATGGGGCCAAGAGACCCAGTACTTC.

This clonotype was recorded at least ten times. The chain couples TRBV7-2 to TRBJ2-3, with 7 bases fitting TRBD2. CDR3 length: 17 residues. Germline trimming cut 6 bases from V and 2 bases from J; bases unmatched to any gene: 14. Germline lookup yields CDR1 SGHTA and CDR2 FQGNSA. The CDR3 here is CASRPFSGLGPTDTQYF. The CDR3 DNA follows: TGTGCCAGCAGACCCTTTTCCGGACTAGGTCCCACAGATACGCAGTATTTT.

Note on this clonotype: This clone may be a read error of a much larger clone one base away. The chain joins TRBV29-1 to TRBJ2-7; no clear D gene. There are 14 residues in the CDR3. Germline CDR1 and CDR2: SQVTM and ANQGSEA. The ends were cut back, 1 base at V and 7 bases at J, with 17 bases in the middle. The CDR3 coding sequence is TGCAGCGTTGAAGGTCATGGCTCCTACAATGAGCAGTACTTC. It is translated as CSVEGHGSYNEQYF.

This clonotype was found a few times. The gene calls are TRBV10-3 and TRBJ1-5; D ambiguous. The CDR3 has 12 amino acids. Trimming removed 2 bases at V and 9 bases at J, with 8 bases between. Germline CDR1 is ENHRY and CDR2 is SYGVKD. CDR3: CAISEGSGPQHF. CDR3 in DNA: TGTGCCATCAGTGAGGGATCGGGGCCCCAGCATTTT.

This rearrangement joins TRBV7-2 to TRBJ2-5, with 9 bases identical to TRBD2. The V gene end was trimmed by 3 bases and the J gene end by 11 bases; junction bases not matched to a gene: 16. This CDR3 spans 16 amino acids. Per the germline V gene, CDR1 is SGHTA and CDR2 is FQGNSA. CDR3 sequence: CASSLRAGGTYNEQYF. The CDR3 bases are TGTGCCAGCAGCTTGAGGGCGGGGGGGACCTACAATGAGCAGTACTTC.

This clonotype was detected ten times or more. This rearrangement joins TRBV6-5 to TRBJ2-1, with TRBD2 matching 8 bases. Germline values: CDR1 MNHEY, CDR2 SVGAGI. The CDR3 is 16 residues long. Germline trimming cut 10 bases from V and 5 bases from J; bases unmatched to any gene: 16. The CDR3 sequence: CATKGLAGRSDNEQFF. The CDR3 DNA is TGTGCCACAAAGGGATTAGCGGGACGAAGTGACAATGAGCAGTTCTTC.

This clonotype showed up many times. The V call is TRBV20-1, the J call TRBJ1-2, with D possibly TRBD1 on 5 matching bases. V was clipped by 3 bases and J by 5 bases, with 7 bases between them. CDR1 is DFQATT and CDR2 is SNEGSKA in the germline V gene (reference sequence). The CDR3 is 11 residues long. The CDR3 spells CSASWGYGYTF. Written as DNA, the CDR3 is TGCAGTGCTAGCTGGGGGTATGGCTACACCTTC.

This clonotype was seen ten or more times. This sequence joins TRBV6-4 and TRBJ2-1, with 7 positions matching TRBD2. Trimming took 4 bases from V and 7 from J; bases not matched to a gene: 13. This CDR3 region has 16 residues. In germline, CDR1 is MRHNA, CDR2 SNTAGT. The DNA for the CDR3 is TGTGCCAGCAGTGCTACTAGCGACTCCCTTGGGAATGAGCAGTTCTTC. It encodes CASSATSDSLGNEQFF.

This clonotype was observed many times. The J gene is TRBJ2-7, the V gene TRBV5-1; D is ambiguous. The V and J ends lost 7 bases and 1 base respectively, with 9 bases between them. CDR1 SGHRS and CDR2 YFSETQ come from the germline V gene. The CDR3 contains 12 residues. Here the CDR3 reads CASYQDSYEQYF. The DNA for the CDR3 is TGCGCCAGCTATCAGGATTCCTACGAGCAGTACTTC.

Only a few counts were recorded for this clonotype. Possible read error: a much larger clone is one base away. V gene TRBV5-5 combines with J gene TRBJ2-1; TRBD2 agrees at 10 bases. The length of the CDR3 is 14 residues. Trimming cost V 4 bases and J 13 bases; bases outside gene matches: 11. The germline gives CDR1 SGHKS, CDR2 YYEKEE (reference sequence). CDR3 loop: CASSRVAGGETQFF. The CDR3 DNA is TGTGCCAGCAGCCGGGTAGCGGGAGGAGAGACCCAGTTCTTC.

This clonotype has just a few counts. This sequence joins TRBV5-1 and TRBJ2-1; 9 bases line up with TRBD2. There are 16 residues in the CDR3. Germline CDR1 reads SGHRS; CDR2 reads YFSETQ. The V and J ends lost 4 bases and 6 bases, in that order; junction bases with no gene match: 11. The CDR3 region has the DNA TGCGCCAGCAGCCCCCTTCGACTAGCGGATTCCAATGAGCAGTTCTTC. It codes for CASSPLRLADSNEQFF.

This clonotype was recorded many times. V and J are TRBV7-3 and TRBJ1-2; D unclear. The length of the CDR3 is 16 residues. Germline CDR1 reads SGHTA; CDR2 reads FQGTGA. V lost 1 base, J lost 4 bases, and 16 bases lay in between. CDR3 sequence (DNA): TGTGCCAGCAGCTTAAAGCATACGGAGGGATGCTATGGCTACACCTTC. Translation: CASSLKHTEGCYGYTF.

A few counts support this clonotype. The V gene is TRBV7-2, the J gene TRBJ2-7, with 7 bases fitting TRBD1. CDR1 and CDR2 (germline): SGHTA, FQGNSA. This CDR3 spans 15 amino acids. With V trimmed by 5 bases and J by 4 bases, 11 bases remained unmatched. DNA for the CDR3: TGTGCCAGCAGCACGACCGGGACAGACCCATACGAGCAGTACTTC. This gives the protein CASSTTGTDPYEQYF.

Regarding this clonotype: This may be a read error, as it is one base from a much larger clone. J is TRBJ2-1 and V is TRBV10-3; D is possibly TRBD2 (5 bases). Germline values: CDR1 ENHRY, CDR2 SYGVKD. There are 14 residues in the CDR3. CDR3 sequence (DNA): TGTGCCATCAGCCTATCGGACTCCCACAATGAGCAGTTCTTC. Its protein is CAISLSDSHNEQFF.

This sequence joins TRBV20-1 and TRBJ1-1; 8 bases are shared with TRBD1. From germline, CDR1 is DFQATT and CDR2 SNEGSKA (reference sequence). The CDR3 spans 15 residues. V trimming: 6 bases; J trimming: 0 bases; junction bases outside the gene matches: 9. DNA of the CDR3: TGCAGTGCCGGACAGGGTATGGACATGAACACTGAAGCTTTCTTT. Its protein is CSAGQGMDMNTEAFF.

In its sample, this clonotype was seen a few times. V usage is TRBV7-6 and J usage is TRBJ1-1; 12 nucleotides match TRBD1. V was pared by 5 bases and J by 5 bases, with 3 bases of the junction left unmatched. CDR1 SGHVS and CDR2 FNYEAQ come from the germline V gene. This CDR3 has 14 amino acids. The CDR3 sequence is CASSGDRGRTEAFF. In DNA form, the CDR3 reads TGTGCCAGCAGCGGGGACAGGGGGCGGACTGAAGCTTTCTTT.

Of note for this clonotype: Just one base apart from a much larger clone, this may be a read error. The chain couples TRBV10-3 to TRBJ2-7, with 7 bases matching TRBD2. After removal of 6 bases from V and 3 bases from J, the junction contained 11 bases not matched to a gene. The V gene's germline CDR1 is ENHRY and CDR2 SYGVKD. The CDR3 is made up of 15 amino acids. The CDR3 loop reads CAIRRCDRDYYEQYF. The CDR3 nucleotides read TGTGCCATCAGACGATGCGACCGGGACTACTACGAGCAGTACTTC.

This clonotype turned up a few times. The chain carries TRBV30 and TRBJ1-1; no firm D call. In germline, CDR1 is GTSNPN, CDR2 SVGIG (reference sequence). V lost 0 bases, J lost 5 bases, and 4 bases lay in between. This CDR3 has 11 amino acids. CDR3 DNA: TGTGCCTGGAGTGTAGAGACTGAAGCTTTCTTT. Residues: CAWSVETEAFF.

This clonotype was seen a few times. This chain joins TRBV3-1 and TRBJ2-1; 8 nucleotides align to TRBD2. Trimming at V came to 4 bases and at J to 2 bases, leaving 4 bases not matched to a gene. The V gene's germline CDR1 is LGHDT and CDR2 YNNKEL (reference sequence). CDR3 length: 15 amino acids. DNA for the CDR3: TGTGCCAGCAGCCCAGGGACTAGGGCCTACAATGAGCAGTTCTTC. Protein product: CASSPGTRAYNEQFF.

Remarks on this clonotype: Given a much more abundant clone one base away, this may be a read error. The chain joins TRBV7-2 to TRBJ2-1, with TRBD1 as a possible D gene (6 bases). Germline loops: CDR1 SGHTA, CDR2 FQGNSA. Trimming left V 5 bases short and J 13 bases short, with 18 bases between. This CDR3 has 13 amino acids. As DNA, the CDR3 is TGTGCCAGCAGCCCCAGCAGGGGAGAGACCCAGTTCTTC. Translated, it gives CASSPSRGETQFF.